The TCR beta chain described here comes from a study of human T cells and chemical hapten exposure. Study background: 2% DPC was applied to about 2 cm by about 2 cm of upper inner arm skin for sensitization.

The table lists this clonotype with a few counts. One entry per CDR3 protein results from TCRdb running MiXCR on the RACE reads. The table shows 150,000 to 200,000 distinct CDR3 sequences, with under 25% occurring only once. Germline V gives CDR1 SQVTM, CDR2 ANQGSEA. This CDR3 has 12 residues. The V gene lost 2 bases and the J gene lost 3 bases, with 7 bases spanning the gap. Stated time point: patch test 3, about 24 weeks after DPC sensitization. The treatment: therapeutic diphenylcyclopropenone sensitization with weekly scalp DPC. Non-pregnant alopecia patients aged 18 to 70, suitable for DPC therapy.

The specimen was whole blood, collected in connection with sensitization to the hapten diphenylcyclopropenone (DPC). This TCR derives from a woman aged 40 to 50 with alopecia areata. Some clones in this sample may be carry-over from other donors' samples. The chain is built from TRBV29-1 and TRBJ1-1; no firm D call. CDR3 protein: CSVESRYTEAFF. The CDR3 DNA reads TGCAGCGTTGAAAGCAGATACACTGAAGCTTTCTTT.